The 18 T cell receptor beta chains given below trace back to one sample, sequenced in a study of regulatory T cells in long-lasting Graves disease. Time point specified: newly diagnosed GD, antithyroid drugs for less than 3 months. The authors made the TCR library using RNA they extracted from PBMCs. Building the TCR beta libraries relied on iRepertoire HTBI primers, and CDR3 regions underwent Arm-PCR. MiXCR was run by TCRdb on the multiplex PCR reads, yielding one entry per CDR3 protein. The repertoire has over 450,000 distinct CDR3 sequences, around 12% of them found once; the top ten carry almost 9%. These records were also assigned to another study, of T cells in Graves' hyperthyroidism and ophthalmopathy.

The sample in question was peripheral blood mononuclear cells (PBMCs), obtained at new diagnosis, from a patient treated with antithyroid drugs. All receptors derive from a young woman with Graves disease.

CDR3 loop: CSAYRDNSYEQYF. The CDR3, as DNA: TGCAGTGCTTACAGGGACAACTCCTACGAGCAGTACTTC. The chain joins TRBV20-1 to TRBJ2-7; D may be TRBD1 (6 bases). The CDR3 runs to 13 residues. Germline V gene lookup returns CDR1 DFQATT and CDR2 SNEGSKA (reference sequence). V was clipped by 5 bases and J by 0 bases, with 11 bases between them.

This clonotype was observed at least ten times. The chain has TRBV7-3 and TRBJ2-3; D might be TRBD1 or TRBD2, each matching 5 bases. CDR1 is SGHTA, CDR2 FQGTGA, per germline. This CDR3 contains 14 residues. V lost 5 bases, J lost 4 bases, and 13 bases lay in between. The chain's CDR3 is CASSLRGAPDTQYF. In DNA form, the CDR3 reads TGTGCCAGCAGCCTCCGAGGGGCCCCAGATACGCAGTATTTT.

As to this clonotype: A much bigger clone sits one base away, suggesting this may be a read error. The CDR3 here is CASEGVNTGELSF. The CDR3 coding sequence is TGTGCCAGCGAAGGGGTTAACACCGGGGAGCTGTCTTTT. The chain recombines TRBV7-8 with TRBJ2-2, with D possibly called TRBD1 or TRBD2 (5 bases each). Germline CDR1 is SGHVS and CDR2 is FQNEAQ. The CDR3 spans 13 residues.

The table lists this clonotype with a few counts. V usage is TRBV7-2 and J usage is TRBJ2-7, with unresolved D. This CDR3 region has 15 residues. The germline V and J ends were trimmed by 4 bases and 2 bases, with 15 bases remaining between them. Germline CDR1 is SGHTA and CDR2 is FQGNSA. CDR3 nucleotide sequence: TGTGCCAGCAGCTACGACAAGGGTAAGACCTACGAGCAGTACTTC. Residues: CASSYDKGKTYEQYF.

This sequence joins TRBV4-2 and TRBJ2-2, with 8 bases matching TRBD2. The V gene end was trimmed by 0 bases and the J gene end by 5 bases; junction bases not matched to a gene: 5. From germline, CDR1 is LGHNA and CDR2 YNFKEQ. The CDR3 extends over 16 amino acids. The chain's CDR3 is CASSQDLAGGTGELFF. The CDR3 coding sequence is TGTGCCAGCAGCCAAGATCTGGCGGGAGGAACCGGGGAGCTGTTTTTT.

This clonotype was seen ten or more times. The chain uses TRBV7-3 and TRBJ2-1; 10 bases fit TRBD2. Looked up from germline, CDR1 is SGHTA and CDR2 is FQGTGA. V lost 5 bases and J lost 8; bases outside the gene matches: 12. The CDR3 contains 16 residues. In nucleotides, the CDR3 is TGTGCCAGCAGCCAAGTGCTAGCGGGAGCTTTGCATGAGCAGTTCTTC. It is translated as CASSQVLAGALHEQFF.

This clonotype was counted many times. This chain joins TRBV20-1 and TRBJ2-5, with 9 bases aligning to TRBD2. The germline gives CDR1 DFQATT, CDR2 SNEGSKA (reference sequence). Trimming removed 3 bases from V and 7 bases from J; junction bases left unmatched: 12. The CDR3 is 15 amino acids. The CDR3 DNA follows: TGCAGTGCTAGGAGGGGGCGGGAGGGATCGGGGACCCAGTACTTC. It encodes CSARRGREGSGTQYF.

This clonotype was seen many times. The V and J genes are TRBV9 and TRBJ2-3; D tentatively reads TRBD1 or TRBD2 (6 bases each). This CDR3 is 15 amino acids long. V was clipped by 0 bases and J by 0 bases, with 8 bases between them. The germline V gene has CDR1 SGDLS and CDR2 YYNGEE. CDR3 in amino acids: CASSVDGGSTDTQYF. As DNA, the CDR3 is TGTGCCAGCAGCGTAGACGGGGGCAGCACAGATACGCAGTATTTT.

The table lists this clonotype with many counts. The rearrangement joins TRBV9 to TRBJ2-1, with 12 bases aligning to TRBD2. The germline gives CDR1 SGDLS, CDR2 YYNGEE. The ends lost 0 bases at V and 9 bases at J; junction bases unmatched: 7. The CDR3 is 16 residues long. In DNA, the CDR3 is TGTGCCAGCAGCGTAGGCGGACTAGCGGGACATAGTGAGCAGTTCTTC. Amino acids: CASSVGGLAGHSEQFF.

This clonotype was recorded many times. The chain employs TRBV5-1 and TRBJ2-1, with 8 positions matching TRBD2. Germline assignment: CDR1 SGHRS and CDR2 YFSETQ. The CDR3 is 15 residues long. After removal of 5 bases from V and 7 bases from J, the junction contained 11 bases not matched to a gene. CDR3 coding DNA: TGCGCCAGCAGTCCGACCCCAGCGGGAGAGAATGAGCAGTTCTTC. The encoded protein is CASSPTPAGENEQFF.

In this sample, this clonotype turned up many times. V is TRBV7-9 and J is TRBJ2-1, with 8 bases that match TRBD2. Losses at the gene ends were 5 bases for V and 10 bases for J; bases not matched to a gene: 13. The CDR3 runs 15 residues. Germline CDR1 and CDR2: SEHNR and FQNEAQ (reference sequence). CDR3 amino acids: CASSLTGLAGSEQFF. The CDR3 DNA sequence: TGTGCCAGCAGCCTCACTGGGCTAGCGGGCTCGGAGCAGTTCTTC.

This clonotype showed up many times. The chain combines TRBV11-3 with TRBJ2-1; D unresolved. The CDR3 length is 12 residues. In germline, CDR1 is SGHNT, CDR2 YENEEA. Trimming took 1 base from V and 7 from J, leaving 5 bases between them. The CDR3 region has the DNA TGTGCCAGCAGCTTAGGATTAAATGAGCAGTTCTTC. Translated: CASSLGLNEQFF. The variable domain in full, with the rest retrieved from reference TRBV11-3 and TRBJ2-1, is EAGVVQSPRYKIIEKKQPVAFWCNPISGHNTLYWYLQNLGQGPELLIRYENEEAVDDSQLPKDRFSAERLKGVDSTLKIQPAELGDSAVYLCASSLGLNEQFFGPGTRLTVL.

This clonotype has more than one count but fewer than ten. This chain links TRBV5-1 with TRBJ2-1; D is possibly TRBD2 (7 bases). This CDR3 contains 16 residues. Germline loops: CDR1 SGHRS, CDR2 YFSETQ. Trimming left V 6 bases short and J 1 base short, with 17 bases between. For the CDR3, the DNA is TGCGCCAGCAATGCTCTGGGGGGGCAATCCTACAATGAGCAGTTCTTC. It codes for CASNALGGQSYNEQFF.

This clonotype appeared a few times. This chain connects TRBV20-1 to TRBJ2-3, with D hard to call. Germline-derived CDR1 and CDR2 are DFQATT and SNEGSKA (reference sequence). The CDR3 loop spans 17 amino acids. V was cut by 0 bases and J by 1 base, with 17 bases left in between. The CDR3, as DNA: TGCAGTGCTAGAGAACATTCTCCTTTAGTACGCACAGATACGCAGTATTTT. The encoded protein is CSAREHSPLVRTDTQYF.

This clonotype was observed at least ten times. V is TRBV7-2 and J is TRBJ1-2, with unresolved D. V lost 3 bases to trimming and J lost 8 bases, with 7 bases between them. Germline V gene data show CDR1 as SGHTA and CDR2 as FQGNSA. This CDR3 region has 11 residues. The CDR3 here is CASSFRGGYTF. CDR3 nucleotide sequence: TGTGCCAGCAGCTTCCGGGGAGGCTACACCTTC. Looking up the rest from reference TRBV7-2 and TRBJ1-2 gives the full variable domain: GAGVSQSPSNKVTEKGKDVELRCDPISGHTALYWYRQSLGQGLEFLIYFQGNSAPDKSGLPSDRFSAERTGGSVSTLTIQRTQQEDSAVYLCASSFRGGYTFGSGTRLTVV.

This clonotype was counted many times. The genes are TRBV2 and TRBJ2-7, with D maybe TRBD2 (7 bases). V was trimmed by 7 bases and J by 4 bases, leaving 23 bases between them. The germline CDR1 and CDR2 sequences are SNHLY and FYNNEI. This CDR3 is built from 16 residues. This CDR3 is CASKMTMVRGGYEQYF. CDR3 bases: TGTGCCAGCAAAATGACAATGGTGAGGGGGGGTTACGAGCAGTACTTC.

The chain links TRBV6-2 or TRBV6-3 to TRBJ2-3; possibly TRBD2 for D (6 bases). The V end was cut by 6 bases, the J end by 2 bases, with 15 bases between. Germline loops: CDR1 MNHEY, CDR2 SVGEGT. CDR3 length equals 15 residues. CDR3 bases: TGTGCCAGCAGCCACGGAATAGCGGACACAGATACGCAGTATTTT. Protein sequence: CASSHGIADTDTQYF.

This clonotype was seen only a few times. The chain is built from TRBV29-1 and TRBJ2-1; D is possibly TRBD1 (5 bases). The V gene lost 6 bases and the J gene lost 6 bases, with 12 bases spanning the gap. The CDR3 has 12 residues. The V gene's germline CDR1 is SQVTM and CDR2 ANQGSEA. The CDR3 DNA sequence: TGCAGCGTCTACGACAGAACCAATGAGCAGTTCTTC. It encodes CSVYDRTNEQFF.